The 29 T cell receptor beta chains presented below share a single source sample, sequenced in a study of blood T cell repertoires in COVID-19. The table came from immunoSEQ multiplex PCR; TCRdb's copy has only in-frame clones and leaves some out. The sample has roughly 140,000 clones; around 72% are singletons. The sequenced material came from peripheral blood. These receptors were taken from a woman aged 55-70 years with acute or convalescent COVID-19.

The chain couples TRBV5-6 to TRBJ1-5, with unresolved D. From germline, CDR1 is SGHDT and CDR2 YYEEEE. Trimming pared 2 bases from V and 5 bases from J, leaving 14 bases between. This CDR3 region has 15 residues. The CDR3 DNA reads TGTGCCAGCAGCTTCTTTCGCGCGAGGGATCAGCCCCAGCATTTT. It codes for CASSFFRARDQPQHF.

The chain has TRBV3-1 (or the pseudogene TRBV3-2) and TRBJ2-7, with a possible D match to TRBD2 (6 bases). Trimming shortened V by 3 bases and J by 7 bases, and 19 bases separated the two germline ends. Germline CDR1 reads LGHDT; CDR2 reads YNNKEL (reference sequence). The CDR3 runs to 15 residues. DNA of the CDR3: TGTGCCAGCAGCCAGGGAGGTGCTAGGTTCGGTGAGCAGTACTTC. Residues: CASSQGGARFGEQYF.

The chain is built from TRBV2 and TRBJ1-3; D not resolved. Germline lookup yields CDR1 SNHLY and CDR2 FYNNEI. The V end lost 7 bases, the J end lost 0 bases, and 16 bases lay between the germline ends. The CDR3 sequence is 16 residues long. CDR3 in DNA: TGTGCCAGCACCGAGGGAGGGCTTATCTCTGGAAACACCATATATTTT. Its translation: CASTEGGLISGNTIYF.

The gene calls are TRBV6-4 and TRBJ2-3; 10 nucleotides line up with TRBD1. CDR1 is MRHNA, CDR2 SNTAGT, per germline. This CDR3 contains 16 residues. V gave up 2 bases and J gave up 3 bases; unmatched junction bases: 5. The CDR3 region is CASSDTRDRGTDTQYF. The CDR3 DNA is TGTGCCAGCAGTGACACGAGGGACAGGGGTACAGATACGCAGTATTTT.

This clone was found a few times. The chain carries TRBV28 and TRBJ1-3; D unresolved. Looked up from germline, CDR1 is MDHEN and CDR2 is SYDVKM. The V end was cut by 1 base, the J end by 0 bases, with 7 bases between. This CDR3 region has 15 residues. This CDR3 reads CASSLLGSSGNTIYF. The CDR3 DNA is TGTGCCAGCAGTTTATTGGGCAGCTCTGGAAACACCATATATTTT.

This clone was counted at least ten times. This chain connects TRBV10-2 to TRBJ1-2; 7 nucleotides line up with TRBD1. The V gene's germline CDR1 is WSHSY and CDR2 SAAADI. The junction had 2 bases not matched to a gene; V was cut back by 2 bases and J by 5 bases. The CDR3 covers 13 residues. This chain's CDR3 is CASSEDREYGYTF. CDR3 sequence (DNA): TGCGCCAGCAGTGAGGACAGGGAATATGGCTACACCTTC.

The chain uses TRBV6-5 and TRBJ1-4; D remains unclear. V shed 4 bases and J shed 0 bases, with 6 bases lying between them. There are 14 residues in the CDR3. Germline-derived CDR1 and CDR2 are MNHEY and SVGAGI. Here the CDR3 reads CASSLDATNEKLFF. The CDR3 nucleotides are TGTGCCAGCAGTTTAGATGCAACTAATGAAAAACTGTTTTTT.

This sequence joins TRBV10-3 and TRBJ2-7, with 9 bases fitting TRBD1. Looked up from germline, CDR1 is ENHRY and CDR2 is SYGVKD. This CDR3 has 14 amino acids. The ends lost 6 bases at V and 3 bases at J; junction bases unmatched: 6. The CDR3 sequence: CAIRGQGSYYEQYF. CDR3 nucleotides: TGTGCCATCAGGGGACAGGGTTCATACTACGAGCAGTACTTC.

The chain's CDR3 is CASSLGQGTLHF. CDR3 sequence (DNA): TGTGCCAGCAGTTTGGGACAGGGTACCCTCCACTTT. The chain recombines TRBV27 with TRBJ1-6; 9 bases are shared with TRBD1. The CDR3 length is 12 residues. V lost 3 bases, J lost 14 bases, and 2 bases stayed unmatched. Germline CDR1 MNHEY, CDR2 SMNVEV (reference sequence).

The chain is built from TRBV6-1 and TRBJ2-1; 9 positions match TRBD2. The junction had 5 bases not matched to a gene; V was cut back by 0 bases and J by 8 bases. Germline V gene sequence: CDR1 MNHNS, CDR2 SASEGT. The CDR3 length is 15 residues. The CDR3 loop is CASSEAVAGVDEQFF. The CDR3 DNA follows: TGTGCCAGCAGTGAAGCGGTAGCGGGAGTAGATGAGCAGTTCTTC.

The chain links TRBV2 to TRBJ1-1; D not certain. In germline, CDR1 is SNHLY, CDR2 FYNNEI. CDR3 length: 15 residues. The V gene lost 4 bases and the J gene lost 0 bases, with 12 bases spanning the gap. The chain's CDR3 is CASSAPMGMNTEAFF. CDR3 nucleotide sequence: TGTGCCAGCAGTGCCCCAATGGGCATGAACACTGAAGCTTTCTTT.

This clone occurred once. An end of the junction does not agree with germline; a read error may underlie this. This chain joins TRBV7-7 and TRBJ2-3; TRBD2 agrees at 11 bases. Germline assignment: CDR1 SSHAT and CDR2 FNYEAQ (reference sequence). There are 15 residues in the CDR3. The CDR3 DNA reads TGTGCTAGCAGCTCTACTAGCGGGAGAGCCGATACGCAGTATTTT. Protein: CASSSTSGRADTQYF.

The V call is TRBV29-1, the J call TRBJ1-2; 10 nucleotides agree with TRBD1. This CDR3 spans 12 amino acids. Trimming removed 7 bases from V and 7 bases from J; junction bases left unmatched: 6. Germline V CDR1 and CDR2: SQVTM, ANQGSEA. For the CDR3, the DNA is TGCAGCGACGCCGGACAGGGGGTTGGCTACACCTTC. Residues: CSDAGQGVGYTF.

The chain is built from TRBV5-4 and TRBJ2-3, with D uncertain. Looked up from germline, CDR1 is SGHNT and CDR2 is YYREEE (reference sequence). This CDR3 has 13 amino acids. Trimming removed 1 base at V and 1 base at J, with 4 bases between. Here the CDR3 DNA reads TGTGCCAGCAGCTTGCGAGGCACAGATACGCAGTATTTT. Protein sequence: CASSLRGTDTQYF.

This sequence joins TRBV6-5 and TRBJ2-2; 7 bases match TRBD1. This CDR3 is 15 amino acids long. V trimming: 5 bases; J trimming: 5 bases; junction bases outside the gene matches: 8. Germline V lookup: CDR1 MNHEY, CDR2 SVGAGI. The CDR3 DNA follows: TGTGCCAGCAGTATACTGACAGGGTATACCGGGGAGCTGTTTTTT. As protein: CASSILTGYTGELFF.

The chain carries TRBV6-5 and TRBJ1-2; TRBD1 agrees at 10 bases. Germline CDR1 is MNHEY and CDR2 is SVGAGI. This CDR3 comprises 13 residues. With V trimmed by 8 bases and J by 7 bases, 7 bases remained unmatched. CDR3 residues: CASGDRGGRGYTF. The CDR3 nucleotides read TGTGCCAGCGGGGACAGGGGCGGACGTGGCTACACCTTC.

The chain uses TRBV12-3 or TRBV12-4 and TRBJ2-2, with 8 bases matching TRBD2. V was clipped by 6 bases and J by 4 bases; unmatched bases: 1. The CDR3 sequence is 13 residues long. Here the CDR3 DNA reads TGTGCCAGCAGCGGGAGGGGCACCGGGGAGCTGTTTTTT. Translation gives CASSGRGTGELFF.

The genes are TRBV2 and TRBJ1-5; possible D gene TRBD1, 6 bases. Looked up from germline, CDR1 is SNHLY and CDR2 is FYNNEI. The V end was cut by 5 bases, the J end by 2 bases, with 7 bases between. The CDR3 has 13 amino acids. CDR3 amino acids: CASSSGGNQPQHF. The DNA of the CDR3 is TGTGCCAGCAGTTCAGGGGGCAATCAGCCCCAGCATTTT.

The sample holds one count of this clone. The chain is built from TRBV6-5 and TRBJ1-1, with D perhaps matching TRBD1 (6 bases). Trimming removed 5 bases from V and 9 bases from J, with 16 bases in between. The germline gives CDR1 MNHEY, CDR2 SVGAGI. The CDR3 extends over 13 amino acids. CDR3 sequence (DNA): TGTGCCAGCAGTAGAGAGCGACAGGACAAAGCTTTCTTT. It yields the protein CASSRERQDKAFF.

This chain uses TRBV6-1 with TRBJ1-2; 8 nucleotides align to TRBD1. Germline V gene sequence: CDR1 MNHNS, CDR2 SASEGT. This CDR3 is 16 amino acids long. V gave up 0 bases and J gave up 3 bases; unmatched junction bases: 6. CDR3 nucleotide sequence: TGTGCCAGCAGTGAAGCCCAGGGGGCGAGGTACTATGGCTACACCTTC. Its protein product is CASSEAQGARYYGYTF.

The chain uses TRBV4-1 and TRBJ2-5; TRBD2 might be the D (6 bases). V dropped 6 bases and J dropped 0 bases, with 11 bases sitting between them. Per the germline V gene, CDR1 is MGHRA and CDR2 is YSYEKL. The CDR3 has 14 amino acids. For the CDR3, the DNA is TGCGCCAGCAGAGGGGACTGGTACCAAGAGACCCAGTACTTC. Protein product: CASRGDWYQETQYF.

The chain joins TRBV15 to TRBJ2-1; D remains ambiguous. This CDR3 has 12 amino acids. Germline CDR1 is LNHNV and CDR2 is YYDKDF (reference sequence). V gave up 0 bases and J gave up 16 bases, with 13 bases separating them. CDR3 nucleotides: TGTGCCACCAGCAGAGATGGCATAATTTTTTTCTTC. Amino acid sequence: CATSRDGIIFFF.

The CDR3 sequence: CASSQESSGSTYEQYF. CDR3 sequence (DNA): TGCGCCAGCAGCCAAGAGTCCAGCGGGAGCACCTACGAGCAGTACTTC. This chain links TRBV4-1 with TRBJ2-7, with 8 nucleotides matching TRBD2. This CDR3 has 16 residues. The trim removed 0 bases at V and 2 bases at J, leaving 6 bases unmatched. CDR1 and CDR2 from the germline V gene are MGHRA and YSYEKL.

This clone was seen only once. One end of the junction fails to match germline, which may point to a read error. This chain links TRBV6-1 with TRBJ2-1; TRBD2 matches 11 bases. Germline CDR1 MNHNS, CDR2 SASEGT. The CDR3 covers 16 residues. This CDR3 is CASREGTSGSYNEQFF. CDR3 bases: TGTGCCAGCAGGGAAGGGACTAGCGGTTCCTACAATGAGCAGTTCTTC.

This clone appeared once. The rearrangement joins TRBV6-6 to TRBJ2-7; D gene ambiguous. The CDR3 has 14 residues. V lost 4 bases to trimming and J lost 3 bases, with 13 bases between them. Germline V gives CDR1 MNHNY, CDR2 SVGAGI (reference sequence). CDR3 protein: CASSFPGTIYEQYF. CDR3 sequence (DNA): TGTGCCAGCAGTTTCCCGGGTACGATCTACGAGCAGTACTTC.

This chain links TRBV7-9 with TRBJ2-2; D gene unclear. This CDR3 is 14 amino acids long. CDR1 is SEHNR, CDR2 FQNEAQ, per germline (reference sequence). V was clipped by 8 bases and J by 5 bases, with 15 bases between them. This CDR3 is CASGRQPSTGELFF. CDR3 bases: TGTGCCAGCGGTCGACAACCGTCGACCGGGGAGCTGTTTTTT.

The sample holds many counts of this clone. The V and J genes are TRBV5-1 and TRBJ2-5; perhaps TRBD1 as D (5 bases). Trimming took off 4 bases at V and 4 bases at J, with 14 bases between the two ends. Germline V gene sequence: CDR1 SGHRS, CDR2 YFSETQ. This CDR3 region has 14 residues. As DNA, the CDR3 is TGCGCCAGCAGCCGCACTCAGGGATCAGAGACCCAGTACTTC. Encoded protein: CASSRTQGSETQYF.

Here the CDR3 DNA reads TGTGCCAGCAGCTTTCTCGGAGATACGCAGTATTTT. The encoded protein is CASSFLGDTQYF. The chain recombines TRBV7-8 with TRBJ2-3; D is unresolved. V was trimmed by 3 bases and J by 5 bases, leaving 6 bases between them. The germline V gene encodes CDR1 SGHVS and CDR2 FQNEAQ. CDR3 length: 12 amino acids.

This chain joins TRBV3-1 (or the pseudogene TRBV3-2) and TRBJ2-5; TRBD2 is a possible D gene (5 bases). Per the germline V gene, CDR1 is LGHDT and CDR2 is YNNKEL (reference sequence). The CDR3 loop spans 18 amino acids. Between the trimmed V and J ends, which lost 1 base and 0 bases, there was a span of 18 bases. Here the CDR3 reads CASSQGKGSDMYQETQYF. In nucleotides, the CDR3 is TGTGCCAGCAGCCAAGGAAAAGGTAGCGACATGTACCAAGAGACCCAGTACTTC.